The rows below give T cell receptor beta chains drawn from one sample of a study of OX40 agonist ivuxolimab in advanced cancers. Generated by immunoSEQ multiplex PCR, the TCRdb table keeps only in-frame clones and is missing some. The profile shows fewer than 30,000 clones, about 85% of them singletons. This sample comprised CD4+ or CD8+ T cells sorted from blood, obtained in a trial of the OX40 agonist ivuxolimab. The receptors originated from an adult with an advanced solid tumor such as melanoma, head and neck, liver or kidney cancer. The CDR3 runs from the conserved cysteine through the conserved F or W. A D gene is named only where the DNA matches it firmly. Clone size is stated in some rows and not others, as once, few, many or a class when expanded.

j_call | clone_size | d_call | v_call | cdr3_nt | cdr3_aa
TRBJ1-4 | NA | NA | TRBV5-1 | TGCGCCAGCAGCCCTGGTGCAGGGGCAACTAATGAAAAACTGTTTTTT | CASSPGAGATNEKLFF
TRBJ2-2 | NA | TRBD1 | TRBV11-2 | TGTGCCAGCAGCCCGGTGGGGACAGGTGGCACCGGGGAGCTGTTTTTT | CASSPVGTGGTGELFF
TRBJ1-1 | few | NA | TRBV5-1 | TGCGCCAGCAGCTTGGACCTGAGTACTGAAGCTTTCTTT | CASSLDLSTEAFF
TRBJ2-1 | NA | TRBD2 | TRBV19 | TGTGCCAGTAGCACTCTAGCGGGAGCTGGCAATGAGCAGTTCTTC | CASSTLAGAGNEQFF
TRBJ2-7 | NA | NA | TRBV9 | TGTGCCAGCAGCGACCCCCGCGAGGGAGGAGACCTAACCTACGAGCAGTACTTC | CASSDPREGGDLTYEQYF
TRBJ2-1 | NA | NA | TRBV5-1 | TGCGCCAGCAGCTTGGCGGCAGAGAGCTCCTACAATGAGCAGTTCTTC | CASSLAAESSYNEQFF
TRBJ1-4 | NA | TRBD1 | TRBV13 | TGTGCCAGCAGCTTGCGGACAGGGTACCTTCCAACTAATGAAAAACTGTTTTTT | CASSLRTGYLPTNEKLFF
TRBJ2-5 | NA | TRBD2 | TRBV9 | TGTGCCAGCAGCGTTAGCGGGGGGGCCCAAGAGACCCAGTACTTC | CASSVSGGAQETQYF
TRBJ2-7 | NA | NA | TRBV9 | TGTGCCAGCAGCGTAGGTGGAGATTACGAGCAGTACTTC | CASSVGGDYEQYF
TRBJ2-3 | NA | NA | TRBV7-6 | TGTGCCAGCAGCTTAACGCTTAGCACAGATACGCAGTATTTT | CASSLTLSTDTQYF
TRBJ1-4 | NA | TRBD1 | TRBV25-1 | TGTGCCAGCAGCGCCAGACAGGGGGTGAGAGAAAAACTGTTTTTT | CASSARQGVREKLFF
TRBJ2-7 | NA | TRBD1 | TRBV10-3 | TGTGCCATCAGTGATCGAGGGACAGGGGCCCTCGAGCAGTACTTC | CAISDRGTGALEQYF
TRBJ2-5 | NA | NA | TRBV7-8 | TGTGCCAGCAGCTTAGCGGGGGGAGAGACCCAGTACTTC | CASSLAGGETQYF
TRBJ2-1 | NA | TRBD2 | TRBV5-1 | TGCGCCAGCAGCTTTAATAGCGGGAGGACTTACAATGAGCAGTTCTTC | CASSFNSGRTYNEQFF
TRBJ1-5 | NA | NA | TRBV2 | TGTGCCAGCCACGGGGAGGGTTTCCAGCCCCAGCATTTT | CASHGEGFQPQHF
TRBJ2-3 | NA | NA | TRBV11-2 | TGTGCCAGCAGCCTAATGATCCTCACAGATACGCAGTATTTT | CASSLMILTDTQYF
TRBJ1-4 | once | NA | TRBV11-2 | TGTGCCAGCAGAGACCGGTGGGGGAAGGCAACTAATGAAAAACTGTTTTTT | CASRDRWGKATNEKLFF
TRBJ1-6 | NA | TRBD1 | TRBV19 | TGTGCCAGTAGTATCCCCGACAGGGGATCTGGTAATTCACCCCTCCACTTT | CASSIPDRGSGNSPLHF
TRBJ2-6 | few | NA | TRBV9 | TGTGCCAGCAGCGGTTGGACTGGGGCCAACGTCCTGACTTTC | CASSGWTGANVLTF
TRBJ1-5 | NA | NA | TRBV10-2 | TGCGCCAGCAGTTTTTTGGGATTTTTAGGTCAGCCCCAGCATTTT | CASSFLGFLGQPQHF
TRBJ2-1 | NA | TRBD2 | TRBV9 | TGTGCCAGCAGCGTAGCTAGCGGGGCCTCCTACAATGAGCAGTTCTTC | CASSVASGASYNEQFF
TRBJ1-5 | NA | NA | TRBV30 | TGTGCCTGGAGTGTAGGGGTTAATCAGCCCCAGCATTTT | CAWSVGVNQPQHF
TRBJ2-3 | NA | TRBD2 | TRBV7-8 | TGTGCCAGCAGCTTAGGTCTAGCGGGAGGCCTTTCCGGTACGCAGTATTTT | CASSLGLAGGLSGTQYF
TRBJ2-3 | NA | NA | TRBV9 | TGTGCCAGCAGCGCCGCCCAAGGCTCTAAAGATACGCAGTATTTT | CASSAAQGSKDTQYF
TRBJ1-3 | NA | NA | TRBV5-1 | TGCGCCAGCAGCCGACAGTCTGGAAACACCATATATTTT | CASSRQSGNTIYF
TRBJ2-3 | NA | NA | TRBV5-8 | TGTGCCAGCAGCTTGGTTGGTAGCACAGATACGCAGTATTTT | CASSLVGSTDTQYF
TRBJ2-7 | NA | TRBD2 | TRBV7-8 | TGTGCCAGCAGACAGACTAGCGGGAGGGCCTACGAGCAGTACTTC | CASRQTSGRAYEQYF
TRBJ2-7 | NA | TRBD2 | TRBV9 | TGTGCCAGCAGTCTAGCGGGGGGATTCTACGAGCAGTACTTC | CASSLAGGFYEQYF
TRBJ2-3 | NA | TRBD2 | TRBV10-3 | TGTGCCAGCCAACTAGCGGGAGGGAGGTCGGGAACGCAGTATTTT | CASQLAGGRSGTQYF
TRBJ2-7 | NA | TRBD1 | TRBV4-1 | TGCGCCAGCAGCCCCCGAGACAGGGATTCGTTCTACGAGCAGTACTTC | CASSPRDRDSFYEQYF
TRBJ2-1 | NA | TRBD2 | TRBV15 | TGTGCCACCAGCCGGGGCCTAGCGGGAAAAAATGAGCAGTTCTTC | CATSRGLAGKNEQFF
TRBJ2-7 | NA | NA | TRBV10-1 | TGCGCCAGCACTCTAAACAGGCACCCTTACTACGAGCAGTACTTC | CASTLNRHPYYEQYF
TRBJ2-2 | NA | NA | TRBV5-1 | TGCGCCAGCGACGGAGGAACCGGGGAGCTGTTTTTT | CASDGGTGELFF
TRBJ2-7 | NA | NA | TRBV7-2 | TGTGCCAGCAGCTGGCAAGGCTCCTACGAGCAGTACTTC | CASSWQGSYEQYF
TRBJ2-3 | NA | TRBD2 | TRBV7-9 | TGTGCCAGCAGCCCCCCTAGCGGATATTACACAGATACGCAGTATTTT | CASSPPSGYYTDTQYF
TRBJ2-1 | NA | NA | TRBV7-9 | TGTGCCAGCAGCTTATTGGCAGGGTGGGCGTCCTACAATGAGCAGTTCTTC | CASSLLAGWASYNEQFF